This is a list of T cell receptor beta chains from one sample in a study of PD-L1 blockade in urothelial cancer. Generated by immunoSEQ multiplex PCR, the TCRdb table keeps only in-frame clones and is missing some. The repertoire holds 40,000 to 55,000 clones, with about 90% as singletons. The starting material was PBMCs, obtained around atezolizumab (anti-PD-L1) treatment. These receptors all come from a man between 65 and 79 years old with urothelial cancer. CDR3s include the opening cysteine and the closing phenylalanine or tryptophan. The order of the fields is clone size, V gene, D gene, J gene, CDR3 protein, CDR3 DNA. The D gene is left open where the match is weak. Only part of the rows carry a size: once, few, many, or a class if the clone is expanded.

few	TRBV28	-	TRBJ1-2	CASSPNHFNYGYTF	TGTGCCAGCAGTCCAAACCACTTCAACTATGGCTACACCTTC
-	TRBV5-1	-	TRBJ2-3	CASSLDGSTDTQYF	TGCGCCAGCAGCTTGGACGGGAGCACAGATACGCAGTATTTT
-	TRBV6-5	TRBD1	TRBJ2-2	CASRKQGASTGELFF	TGTGCCAGCAGGAAACAGGGGGCGAGCACCGGGGAGCTGTTTTTT
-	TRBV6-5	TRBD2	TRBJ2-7	CAAGGGYEQYF	TGTGCCGCTGGCGGGGGTTACGAGCAGTACTTC
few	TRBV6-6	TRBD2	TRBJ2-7	CASSAFLAGVSYEQYF	TGTGCCAGCAGCGCTTTCCTTGCGGGGGTCTCCTACGAGCAGTACTTC
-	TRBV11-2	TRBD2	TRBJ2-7	CASSLGREIYREQYF	TGTGCCAGCAGCTTAGGGCGGGAGATATACCGCGAGCAGTACTTC
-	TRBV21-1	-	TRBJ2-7	CASSKGQGASVHEQYF	TGTGCCAGCAGCAAAGGGCAGGGGGCGTCTGTTCACGAGCAGTACTTC
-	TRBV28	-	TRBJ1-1	CASSFGALNTEAFF	TGTGCCAGCAGTTTTGGGGCGCTGAACACTGAAGCTTTCTTT
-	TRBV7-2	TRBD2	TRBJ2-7	CASREGSHEQYF	TGTGCCAGCCGGGAGGGCTCCCACGAGCAGTACTTC
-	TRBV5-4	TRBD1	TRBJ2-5	CASSRRGGSETQYF	TGTGCCAGCAGCCGGCGAGGGGGCTCGGAGACCCAGTACTTC
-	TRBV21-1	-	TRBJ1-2	CASSKDRSGIYGYTF	TGTGCCAGCAGCAAGGATAGAAGCGGCATCTATGGCTACACCTTC
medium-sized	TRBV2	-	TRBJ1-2	CASSGQGYGYTF	TGTGCCAGCAGTGGGCAGGGCTATGGCTACACCTTC
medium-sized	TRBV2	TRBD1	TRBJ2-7	CASSEDRETSEQYF	TGTGCCAGCAGTGAGGACAGGGAGACAAGCGAGCAGTACTTC
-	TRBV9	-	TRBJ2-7	CASSASGPGWAQINEQYF	TGTGCCAGCAGCGCCAGTGGGCCGGGATGGGCCCAAATAAACGAGCAGTACTTC
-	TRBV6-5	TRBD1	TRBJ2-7	CASSSMGTETYEQYF	TGTGCCAGCAGTTCCATGGGGACAGAAACCTACGAGCAGTACTTC
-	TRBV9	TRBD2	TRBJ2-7	CASSVSPGTSGAYEQYF	TGTGCCAGCAGCGTAAGCCCAGGGACTAGCGGAGCCTACGAGCAGTACTTC
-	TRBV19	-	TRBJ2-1	CASSSRVTYNEQFF	TGTGCCAGTAGTAGCAGGGTCACCTACAATGAGCAGTTCTTC
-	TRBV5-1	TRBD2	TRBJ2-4	CASSLSLAGVRVGNIQYF	TGCGCCAGCAGCTTGTCGCTAGCGGGAGTACGAGTGGGGAACATTCAGTACTTC
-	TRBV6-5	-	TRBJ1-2	CASRRLGQNYGYTF	TGTGCCAGCAGGCGACTCGGACAGAACTATGGCTACACCTTC
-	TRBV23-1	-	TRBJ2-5	CASPRGGGEETQYF	TGCGCCAGCCCCCGTGGAGGGGGCGAAGAGACCCAGTACTTC
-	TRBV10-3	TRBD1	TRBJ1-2	CAISETSGQGLGGYTF	TGTGCCATCAGTGAGACCTCGGGACAGGGTCTTGGTGGCTACACCTTC
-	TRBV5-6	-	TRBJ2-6	CASSSLLTSGANVLTF	TGTGCCAGCAGCTCCCTTCTTACATCTGGGGCCAACGTCCTGACTTTC
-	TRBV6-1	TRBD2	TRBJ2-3	CASSGFGTSGSRDTQYF	TGTGCCAGCAGTGGTTTCGGGACTAGCGGGAGTCGGGATACGCAGTATTTT
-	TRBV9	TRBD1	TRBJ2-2	CASSPWTGSTGELFF	TGTGCCAGCAGCCCGTGGACAGGGAGTACCGGGGAGCTGTTTTTT
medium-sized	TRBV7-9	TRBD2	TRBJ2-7	CASSLALGLAEKNEQYF	TGTGCCAGCAGCTTAGCCCTTGGACTAGCCGAGAAGAACGAGCAGTACTTC
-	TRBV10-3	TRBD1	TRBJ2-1	CAISHPFWDRSLNEQFF	TGTGCCATCAGCCACCCCTTCTGGGACAGGTCTCTCAATGAGCAGTTCTTC
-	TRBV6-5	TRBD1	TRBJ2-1	CASGKTGINEQFF	TGTGCCAGCGGGAAGACAGGGATCAATGAGCAGTTCTTC
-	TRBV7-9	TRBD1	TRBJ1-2	CASSPSLAGGKDGYTF	TGTGCCAGCAGCCCTAGCTTGGCAGGGGGAAAGGATGGCTACACCTTC
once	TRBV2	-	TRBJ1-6	CASSEVGTGSSYNSPLHF	TGTGCCAGCAGTGAAGTGGGCACAGGGAGCTCCTATAATTCACCCCTCCACTTT
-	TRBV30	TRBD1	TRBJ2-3	CASPTGARTDTQYF	TGTGCCTCACCGACAGGGGCGCGCACAGATACGCAGTATTTT
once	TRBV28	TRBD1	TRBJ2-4	CASSHRDSKNIQYF	TGTGCCAGCAGTCACCGGGACAGCAAAAACATTCAGTACTTC
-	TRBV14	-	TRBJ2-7	CASSQKEIGHPVSYEQYF	TGTGCCAGCAGCCAAAAGGAAATAGGACACCCCGTCTCCTACGAGCAGTACTTC
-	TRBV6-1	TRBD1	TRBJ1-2	CASFRDRDLYGYTF	TGTGCCAGCTTCCGGGACAGGGACCTCTATGGCTACACCTTC
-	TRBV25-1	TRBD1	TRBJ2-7	CASSTGTGSYEQYF	TGTGCCAGCAGCACCGGGACAGGATCCTACGAGCAGTACTTC
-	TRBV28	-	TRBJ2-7	CACGTYRVYEQYF	TGTGCCTGCGGGACCTACCGAGTTTACGAGCAGTACTTC
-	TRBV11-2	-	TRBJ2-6	CASSLVPRFSGANVLTF	TGTGCCAGCAGCTTAGTCCCGCGGTTCTCTGGGGCCAACGTCCTGACTTTC
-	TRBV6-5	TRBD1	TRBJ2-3	CASSFLGQGTDTQYF	TGTGCCAGCAGTTTTTTGGGACAGGGAACAGATACGCAGTATTTT
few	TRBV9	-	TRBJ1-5	CASSVGAGGESNQPQHF	TGTGCCAGCAGCGTAGGGGCGGGGGGTGAGAGCAATCAGCCCCAGCATTTT
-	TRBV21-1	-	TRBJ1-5	CASSTLSPTGCNQPQHF	TGTGCCAGCAGCACCCTTTCTCCTACAGGGTGCAATCAGCCCCAGCATTTT
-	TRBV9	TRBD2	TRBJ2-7	CASSTRDYGYEQYF	TGTGCCAGCAGCACCCGGGACTACGGCTACGAGCAGTACTTC
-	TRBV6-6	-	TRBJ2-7	CASRGASGTYEQYF	TGTGCCAGCAGGGGGGCTAGCGGTACCTACGAGCAGTACTTC
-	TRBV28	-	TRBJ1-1	CASSVSPTEAFF	TGTGCCAGCAGCGTGTCCCCCACTGAAGCTTTCTTT
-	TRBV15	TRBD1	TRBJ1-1	CATSRARTGATEAFF	TGTGCCACCAGCAGGGCCCGGACAGGGGCCACTGAAGCTTTCTTT
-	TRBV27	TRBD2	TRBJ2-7	CASSLGGTSGSREQYF	TGTGCCAGCAGTTTAGGTGGGACTAGCGGGAGTCGTGAGCAGTACTTC
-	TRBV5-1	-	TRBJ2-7	CASSGSSDSYEQYF	TGCGCCAGCAGCGGGAGTAGCGACTCCTACGAGCAGTACTTC
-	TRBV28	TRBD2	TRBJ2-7	CASSLYVSASGAYEQYF	TGTGCCAGCAGTTTATACGTTTCGGCTAGCGGGGCCTACGAGCAGTACTTC
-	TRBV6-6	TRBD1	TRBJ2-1	CASNLIAGGEQFF	TGTGCCAGCAACCTTATTGCAGGGGGTGAGCAGTTCTTC
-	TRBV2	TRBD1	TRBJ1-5	CASRDRVSGQPQHF	TGTGCCAGCAGGGACAGGGTTAGCGGTCAGCCCCAGCATTTT
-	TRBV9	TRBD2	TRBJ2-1	CASSVGGSGSYNEQFF	TGTGCCAGCAGCGTAGGGGGCAGCGGGAGCTACAATGAGCAGTTCTTC
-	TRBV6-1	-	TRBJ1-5	CASSSPGSIEQPQHF	TGTGCCAGCAGCTCACCGGGGAGTATCGAACAGCCCCAGCATTTT
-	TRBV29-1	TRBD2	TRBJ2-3	CSVGVAGGSTDTQYF	TGCAGCGTTGGGGTAGCGGGAGGTAGCACAGATACGCAGTATTTT
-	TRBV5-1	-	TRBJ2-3	CASSYRVSTDTQYF	TGCGCCAGCAGCTACCGGGTCAGTACAGATACGCAGTATTTT
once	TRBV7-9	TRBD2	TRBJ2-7	CASSPGTSGRSYEQYF	TGTGCCAGCAGCCCTGGGACTAGCGGACGCTCCTACGAGCAGTACTTC
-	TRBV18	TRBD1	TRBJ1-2	CASSAGQNYGYTF	TGTGCCAGCTCGGCGGGACAGAACTATGGCTACACCTTC
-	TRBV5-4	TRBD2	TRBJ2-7	CASSSPSGSPVEQYF	TGTGCCAGCAGTTCTCCTAGCGGGAGTCCGGTCGAGCAGTACTTC
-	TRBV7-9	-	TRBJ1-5	CASSLEGVQPQHF	TGTGCCAGCAGCTTAGAGGGAGTCCAGCCCCAGCATTTT
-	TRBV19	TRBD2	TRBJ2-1	CAGRVAGVHPNGRFF	TGTGCCGGAAGGGTAGCGGGAGTCCATCCCAACGGGCGGTTCTTC
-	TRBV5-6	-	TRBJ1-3	CASSLVGNTIYF	TGTGCCAGCAGCTTGGTAGGAAACACCATATATTTT
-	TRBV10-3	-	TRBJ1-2	CAISESGQNYGYTF	TGTGCCATCAGTGAGTCGGGCCAAAACTATGGCTACACCTTC